This T cell receptor (beta chain) is from a study of blood T cell repertoires in COVID-19. Overall study context: Whether acute or convalescent, the COVID-19 samples came from the United States, Italy and Spain. PBMCs, B-cell-depleted T cells, or T cells were the source of the cDNA or gDNA that made up the material.

Authors' data handling: The assay estimated nucleated cells by amplifying reference gene primers. TCRdb's copy holds only in-frame clones and misses some; the assay was immunoSEQ multiplex PCR. That table is the source of V, J and clone size, and D and trimming were worked out from the DNA. The sample consists of around 99,000 clones, 80% to 85% of them appearing once. Germline V gene sequence: CDR1 SEHNR, CDR2 FQNEAQ (reference sequence). The CDR3 spans 14 residues. The J segment lost 7 bases and the V segment lost 5 bases, leaving 8 bases of the junction unmatched. Sequenced: peripheral blood. This TCR came from a human donor in a cohort sampled during active COVID-19. The V and J genes are TRBV7-9 and TRBJ2-5, with TRBD2 matching over 9 bases. CDR3 nucleotides: TGTGCCAGCAGCCCGGGGACTAGCTGGGGGACCCAGTACTTC. Its protein product is CASSPGTSWGTQYF.